Listed below are T cell receptor beta chains from one sample, sequenced in a study of CD8+ T cells in alopecia areata. Clones were read by immunoSEQ multiplex PCR, and TCRdb kept only the in-frame ones, dropping some. The sample carries around 190,000 clones, about three fifths recorded once. Here the sequenced sample was CD4+ T cells sorted from blood, taken at week 24, from a patient treated with tofacitinib. The receptors here all came from a human donor with alopecia areata. Both conserved end residues are part of each CDR3. A D gene is named only where the DNA matches it firmly. Clone sizes are given selectively: once, few, many, or a class where the clone is expanded.

d_gene: -; j_gene: TRBJ1-5; v_gene: TRBV19; abundance: -; CDR3aa: CASTDPSNQPQHF; CDR3nt: TGTGCCAGTACCGATCCTAGCAATCAGCCCCAGCATTTT
d_gene: -; j_gene: TRBJ2-3; v_gene: TRBV2; abundance: once; CDR3aa: CASTLGRVSTDTQYF; CDR3nt: TGTGCCAGCACCCTCGGAAGGGTTAGCACAGATACGCAGTATTTT
d_gene: TRBD2; j_gene: TRBJ2-7; v_gene: TRBV4-3; abundance: -; CDR3aa: CASSQDREVRNTYEQYF; CDR3nt: TGCGCCAGCAGCCAAGATCGGGAGGTCAGGAACACCTACGAGCAGTACTTC
d_gene: -; j_gene: TRBJ1-2; v_gene: TRBV29-1; abundance: few; CDR3aa: CSVAGYTVGYTF; CDR3nt: TGCAGCGTTGCGGGGTACACGGTTGGCTACACCTTC
d_gene: -; j_gene: TRBJ2-3; v_gene: TRBV6-5; abundance: -; CDR3aa: CASRAGTDTQYF; CDR3nt: TGTGCCAGCAGAGCAGGGACAGATACGCAGTATTTT
d_gene: -; j_gene: TRBJ1-2; v_gene: TRBV30; abundance: -; CDR3aa: CAWSTGKNNYGYTF; CDR3nt: TGTGCCTGGAGTACTGGAAAAAATAACTATGGCTACACCTTC
d_gene: -; j_gene: TRBJ1-5; v_gene: TRBV27; abundance: -; CDR3aa: CASSSDRFNQPQHF; CDR3nt: TGTGCCAGCAGTTCGGACAGATTCAATCAGCCCCAGCATTTT
d_gene: -; j_gene: TRBJ2-7; v_gene: TRBV5-1; abundance: few; CDR3aa: CASSLAGKGYEQYF; CDR3nt: TGCGCCAGCAGCTTGGCAGGGAAAGGCTACGAGCAGTACTTC
d_gene: -; j_gene: TRBJ2-5; v_gene: TRBV27; abundance: -; CDR3aa: CASSGGSYQETQYF; CDR3nt: TGTGCCAGCAGTGGCGGGTCGTACCAAGAGACCCAGTACTTC
d_gene: TRBD2; j_gene: TRBJ2-5; v_gene: TRBV5-6; abundance: few; CDR3aa: CASSSRLAPETQYF; CDR3nt: TGTGCCAGCAGCTCACGACTAGCACCGGAGACCCAGTACTTC
d_gene: -; j_gene: TRBJ1-5; v_gene: TRBV1; abundance: -; CDR3aa: CTSREGGPNQPQHF; CDR3nt: TGCACCAGCAGAGAGGGGGGTCCCAATCAGCCCCAGCATTTT
d_gene: -; j_gene: TRBJ1-6; v_gene: TRBV30; abundance: once; CDR3aa: CAWKGWSANNSPLHF; CDR3nt: TGTGCCTGGAAGGGTTGGTCGGCGAATAATTCACCCCTCCACTTT
d_gene: -; j_gene: TRBJ1-6; v_gene: TRBV5-1; abundance: few; CDR3aa: CASTGGNNSPLHF; CDR3nt: TGCGCCAGCACCGGGGGAAATAATTCACCCCTCCACTTT